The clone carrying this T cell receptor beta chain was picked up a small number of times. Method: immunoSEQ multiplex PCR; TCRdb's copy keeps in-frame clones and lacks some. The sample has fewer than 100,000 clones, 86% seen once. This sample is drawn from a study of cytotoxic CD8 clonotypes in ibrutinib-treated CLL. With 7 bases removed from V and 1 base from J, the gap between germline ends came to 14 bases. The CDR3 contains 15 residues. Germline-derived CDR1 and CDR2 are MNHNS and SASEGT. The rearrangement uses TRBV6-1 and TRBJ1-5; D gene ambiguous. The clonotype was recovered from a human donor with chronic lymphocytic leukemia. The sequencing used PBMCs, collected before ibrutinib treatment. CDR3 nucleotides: TGTGCCAGCATCATCTCCCGGGGAAGCAATCAGCCCCAGCATTTT. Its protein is CASIISRGSNQPQHF.